The rows below give T cell receptor beta chains drawn from one sample of a study of blood T cell repertoires in COVID-19. Some clones are missing from TCRdb's copy, which holds only in-frame ones; the method was immunoSEQ multiplex PCR. The sample has approximately 310,000 clones; 85% are singletons. The specimen was PBMCs or T cells enriched from blood (not recorded which). These receptor sequences come from a woman aged 25 to 39 who had been exposed to COVID-19. CDR3s include the opening cysteine and the closing phenylalanine or tryptophan. Fields, in order: J gene, D gene, V gene, clone size, CDR3 DNA, CDR3 protein. D genes are given only for firm matches. Size is omitted from some rows. Given values are once, few, many or a class for expanded clones.

>TRBJ1-2|-|TRBV14|-
TGTGCCAGCAGCCAAGATACAGGGAGAGTCTATGGCTACACCTTC
CASSQDTGRVYGYTF
>TRBJ1-1|-|TRBV13|-
TGTGCCAGCAGCTTGTCTCAGGGTGCCACTGAAGCTTTCTTT
CASSLSQGATEAFF
>TRBJ2-7|TRBD2|TRBV30|-
TGTGCCTGGAGTGCCGGCCTACTAGCGGGAGTCCACGAGCAGTACTTC
CAWSAGLLAGVHEQYF
>TRBJ1-5|-|TRBV12-3/TRBV12-4|-
TGTGCCAGCAGTTTATCGGCAGGGGCCCAGCATTTT
CASSLSAGAQHF
>TRBJ2-5|-|TRBV12-3/TRBV12-4|once
TGTGCCAGCAGTTTGTCGGGGGAAGAGACCCAGTACTTC
CASSLSGEETQYF
>TRBJ2-1|-|TRBV27|-
TGTGCCAGCAGTTTGGATAGCACTCTTTGGGTCTTC
CASSLDSTLWVF
>TRBJ2-3|-|TRBV5-1|many
TGCGCCAGCAGTCCGGTGGCTAGCAGCACAGATACGCAGTATTTT
CASSPVASSTDTQYF
>TRBJ2-4|TRBD2|TRBV6-2/TRBV6-3|-
TGTGCCAGCAGTATCTCGGGACTAGGGGGGGACATTCAGTACTTC
CASSISGLGGDIQYF
>TRBJ1-6|TRBD1|TRBV9|-
TGTGCCAGCAGCGTAGAAGTCAGGGGGCCGTCACCCCTCCACTTT
CASSVEVRGPSPLHF
>TRBJ2-2|-|TRBV5-8|-
TGTGCCAGCAGCTTAAAACAGATCGACGCGAACACCGGGGAGCTGTTTTTT
CASSLKQIDANTGELFF
>TRBJ2-7|TRBD1|TRBV7-2|-
TGTGCCAGCAGCTTTGGACAGGGCAGGGACGAGCAGTACTTC
CASSFGQGRDEQYF
>TRBJ2-4|-|TRBV9|-
TGTGCCAGCAGCGAGGGGCACTCAGCCAAAAACATTCAGTACTTC
CASSEGHSAKNIQYF
>TRBJ2-3|TRBD2|TRBV10-3|-
TGTGCCATCAATCAGTTCTCGGGGGGGAGGCCAGATACGCAGTATTTT
CAINQFSGGRPDTQYF
>TRBJ1-5|-|TRBV2|-
TGTGCCAGCAGTGAGGTGACAGTCAATCAGCCCCAGCATTTT
CASSEVTVNQPQHF
>TRBJ1-1|TRBD1|TRBV28|few
TGTGCCAGCAGTCCTACCCTATACAACAGGGGCGCTTTCTTT
CASSPTLYNRGAFF
>TRBJ2-1|-|TRBV27|-
TGTGCCAGCAGTTTAGGGACTTCCTACAATGAGCAGTTCTTC
CASSLGTSYNEQFF
>TRBJ1-2|-|TRBV28|-
TGTGCCAGCAGTTCAAGGGGGGGTTATGGCTACACCTTC
CASSSRGGYGYTF
>TRBJ2-1|TRBD2|TRBV7-2|-
TGTGCCAGCAGCCCAGGGTGGGGGGGAGTGAACTTAAATGAGCAGTTCTTC
CASSPGWGGVNLNEQFF
>TRBJ1-6|TRBD1|TRBV2|-
TGTGCCAGCAGGGGGGACAGGGGCCCTTCACCCCTCCACTTT
CASRGDRGPSPLHF
>TRBJ1-6|-|TRBV15|-
TGTGCCACCAGACGTCCGGAGGCGGATAATTCACCCCTCCACTTT
CATRRPEADNSPLHF
>TRBJ2-3|-|TRBV5-1|once
TGCGCCAGCAACAACGGGGGAGTACCAGATACGCAGTATTTT
CASNNGGVPDTQYF
>TRBJ1-1|-|TRBV6-2/TRBV6-3|-
TGTGCCAGCAGTTACAGGGGAGGGAGCACTGAAGCTTTCTTT
CASSYRGGSTEAFF
>TRBJ2-1|TRBD2|TRBV5-6|-
TGTGCCAGCAACAAAGGCGGGAGGGCCGTCCTTGCCCACAATGAGCAGTTCTTC
CASNKGGRAVLAHNEQFF
>TRBJ2-5|-|TRBV7-2|-
TGTGCCAGCAGCGCCTCCACTAGGGATTGGCCAGAGACCCAGTACTTC
CASSASTRDWPETQYF
>TRBJ2-4|TRBD2|TRBV4-1|-
TGCGCCAGCAGCCCGGCCCTTAGCGGGGGTGGTGAAAACATTCAGTACTTC
CASSPALSGGGENIQYF
>TRBJ1-1|-|TRBV10-3|-
TGTGCCGCGACAGATCCCAACACTGAAGCTTTCTTT
CAATDPNTEAFF
>TRBJ1-1|-|TRBV7-8|few
TGTGCCAGCAGTTCAGGGTGGGATGGCACTGAAGCTTTCTTT
CASSSGWDGTEAFF
>TRBJ2-7|TRBD1|TRBV4-1|-
TGCGCCAGCAGCCCTAGACGGGACAGCTCCTACGAGCAGTACTTC
CASSPRRDSSYEQYF
>TRBJ1-2|TRBD1|TRBV4-3|-
TGCGCCAGCAGCCCCAGGACAGGGGGCAACTATGGCTACACCTTC
CASSPRTGGNYGYTF
>TRBJ1-1|TRBD1|TRBV19|-
TGTGCCAGTAGTATCCGGGACAGGATGAACACTGAAGCTTTCTTT
CASSIRDRMNTEAFF
>TRBJ1-2|-|TRBV7-9|once
TGTGCCAGCAGCTCCCTCCCGGGGGTCCCGAACTATGGCTACACCTTC
CASSSLPGVPNYGYTF
>TRBJ2-5|-|TRBV7-9|-
TGTGCCAGCAGCTTAATCCGTCTTAGCCAGGGTCGCGCCGAGACCCAGTACTTC
CASSLIRLSQGRAETQYF
>TRBJ2-1|-|TRBV9|-
TGTGCCAGCAGCGTAGTCCCTAGCGAGCCCAATGAGCAGTTCTTC
CASSVVPSEPNEQFF
>TRBJ1-1|-|TRBV7-9|-
TGTGCCAGCAGCGCAGGACAAGACACTGAAGCTTTCTTT
CASSAGQDTEAFF
>TRBJ2-1|-|TRBV10-3|-
TGTGCCATCAGTGACCCCAGGTACAATGAGCAGTTCTTC
CAISDPRYNEQFF
>TRBJ2-2|TRBD2|TRBV9|-
TGTGCCAGCAGCGTAGCCAGCGGGAGGGCCACCACGAACACCGGGGAGCTGTTTTTT
CASSVASGRATTNTGELFF
>TRBJ1-1|-|TRBV15|-
TGTGCCACCAGCAGAGATACGGGTTTTCGCACTGAAGCTTTCTTT
CATSRDTGFRTEAFF
>TRBJ2-1|TRBD2|TRBV7-2|-
TGTGCCAGCAGCTTATTTGCGGGGGGTGTCAATGAGCAGTTCTTC
CASSLFAGGVNEQFF
>TRBJ2-1|TRBD2|TRBV2|-
TGTGCCAGCTGTCTAGCGGGTAATAATGAGCAGTTCTTC
CASCLAGNNEQFF
>TRBJ2-7|TRBD1|TRBV19|-
TGTGCCAGCAGTCCGGGACAGGGGGGGAACGAGCAGTACTTC
CASSPGQGGNEQYF
>TRBJ1-4|TRBD1|TRBV6-5|once
TGTGCCAGCAAGCGGGACAGGGCTAATGAAAAACTGTTTTTT
CASKRDRANEKLFF
>TRBJ2-5|TRBD1|TRBV19|-
TGTGCCAGTAGCAGGGACAGGGGGGTCCGGGAGACCCAGTACTTC
CASSRDRGVRETQYF
>TRBJ1-2|TRBD1|TRBV12-5|-
TGTGCTAGTGGCACCACAGGGGTCTATGGCTACACCTTC
CASGTTGVYGYTF